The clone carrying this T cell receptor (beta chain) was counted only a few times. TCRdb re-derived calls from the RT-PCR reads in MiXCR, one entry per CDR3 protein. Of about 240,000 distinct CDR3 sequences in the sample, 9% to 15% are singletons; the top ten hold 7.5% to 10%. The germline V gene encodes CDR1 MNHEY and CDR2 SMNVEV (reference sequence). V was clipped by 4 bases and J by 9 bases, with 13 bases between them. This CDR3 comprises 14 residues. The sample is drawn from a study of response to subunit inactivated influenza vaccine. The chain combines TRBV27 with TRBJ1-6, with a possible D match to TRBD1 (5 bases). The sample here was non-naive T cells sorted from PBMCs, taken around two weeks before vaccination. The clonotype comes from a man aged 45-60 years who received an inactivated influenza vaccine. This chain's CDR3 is CASSSPGWSSPLHF. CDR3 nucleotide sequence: TGTGCCAGCAGTTCACCAGGGTGGAGTTCACCCCTCCACTTT.